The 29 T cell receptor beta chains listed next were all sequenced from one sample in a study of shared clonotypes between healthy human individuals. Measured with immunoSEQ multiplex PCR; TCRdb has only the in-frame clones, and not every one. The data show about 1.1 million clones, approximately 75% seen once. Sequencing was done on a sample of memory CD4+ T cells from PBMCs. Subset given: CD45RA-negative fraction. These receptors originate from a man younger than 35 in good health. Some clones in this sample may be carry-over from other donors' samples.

The CDR3 DNA is TGTGCCAGCAGCTACGGGAAGGGTAGCGGGAGGCGCGAGCAGTACTTC. Its protein product is CASSYGKGSGRREQYF. This chain links TRBV7-2 with TRBJ2-7, with 10 nucleotides matching TRBD2. The CDR3 totals 16 residues. Germline assignment: CDR1 SGHTA and CDR2 FQGNSA. The junction had 12 bases not matched to a gene; V was cut back by 4 bases and J by 6 bases.

CDR3 coding DNA: TGTGCCAGCTCAACGGTCATGGGGGATGGCTACACCTTC. It translates to CASSTVMGDGYTF. J is TRBJ1-2 and V is TRBV18; TRBD1 might be the D (5 bases). The CDR3 extends over 13 amino acids. The V and J ends lost 5 bases and 6 bases respectively, with 13 bases between them. CDR1 and CDR2 from the germline V gene are KGHSH and LQKENI.

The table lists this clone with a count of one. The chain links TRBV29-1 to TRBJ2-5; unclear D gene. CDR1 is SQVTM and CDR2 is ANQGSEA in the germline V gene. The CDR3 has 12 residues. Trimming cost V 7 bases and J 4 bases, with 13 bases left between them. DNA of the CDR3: TGCAGCGCTTCTCCGGTAGTAGAGACCCAGTACTTC. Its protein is CSASPVVETQYF.

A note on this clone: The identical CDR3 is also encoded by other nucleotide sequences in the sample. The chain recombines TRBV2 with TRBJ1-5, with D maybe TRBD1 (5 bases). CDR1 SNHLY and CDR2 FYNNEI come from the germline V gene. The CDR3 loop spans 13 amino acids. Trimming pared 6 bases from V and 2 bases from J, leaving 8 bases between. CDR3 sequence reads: CASSGGGNQPQHF. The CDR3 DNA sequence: TGTGCCAGCAGCGGGGGAGGCAATCAGCCCCAGCATTTT.

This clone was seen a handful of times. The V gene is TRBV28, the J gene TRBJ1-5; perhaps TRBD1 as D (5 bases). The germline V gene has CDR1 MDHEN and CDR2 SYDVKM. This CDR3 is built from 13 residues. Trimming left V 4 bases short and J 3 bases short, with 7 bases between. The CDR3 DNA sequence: TGTGCCAGCAGTTCACAGGTCAATCAGCCCCAGCATTTT. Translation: CASSSQVNQPQHF.

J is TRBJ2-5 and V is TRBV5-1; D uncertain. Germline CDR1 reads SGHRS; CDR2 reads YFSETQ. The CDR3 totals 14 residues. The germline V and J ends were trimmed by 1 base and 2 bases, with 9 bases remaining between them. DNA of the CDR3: TGCGCCAGCAGCTTGTTTCCAGGACAAGAGACCCAGTACTTC. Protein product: CASSLFPGQETQYF.

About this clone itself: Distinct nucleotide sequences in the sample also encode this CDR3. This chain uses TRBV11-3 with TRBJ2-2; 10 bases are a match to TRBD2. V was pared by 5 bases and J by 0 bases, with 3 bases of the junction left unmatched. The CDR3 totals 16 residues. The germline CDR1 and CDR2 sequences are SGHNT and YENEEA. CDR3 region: CASSPGLAANTGELFF. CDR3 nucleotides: TGTGCCAGCAGCCCCGGACTAGCGGCGAACACCGGGGAGCTGTTTTTT.

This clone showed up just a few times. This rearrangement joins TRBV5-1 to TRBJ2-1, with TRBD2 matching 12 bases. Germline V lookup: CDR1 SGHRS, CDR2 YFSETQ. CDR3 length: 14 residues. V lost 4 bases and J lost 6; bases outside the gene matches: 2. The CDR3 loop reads CASSPGLAGNEQFF. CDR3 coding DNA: TGCGCCAGCAGCCCGGGACTAGCGGGCAATGAGCAGTTCTTC.

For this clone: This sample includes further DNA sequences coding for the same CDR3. The CDR3 coding sequence is TGTGCCAGCAGTTACCAGGGGTTGAACACTGAAGCTTTCTTT. Encoded protein: CASSYQGLNTEAFF. This sequence joins TRBV6-5 and TRBJ1-1; TRBD1 might be the D (6 bases). Germline V CDR1 and CDR2: MNHEY, SVGAGI. The V end lost 2 bases, the J end lost 0 bases, and 7 bases lay between the germline ends. This CDR3 contains 14 residues.

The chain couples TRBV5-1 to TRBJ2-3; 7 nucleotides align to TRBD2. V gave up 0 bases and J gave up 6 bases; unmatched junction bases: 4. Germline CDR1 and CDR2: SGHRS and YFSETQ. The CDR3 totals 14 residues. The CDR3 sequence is CASSLERGEDTQYF. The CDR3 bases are TGCGCCAGCAGCTTGGAGCGGGGAGAGGATACGCAGTATTTT.

The CDR3 reads CASSDPGGQGPQPQHF. DNA of the CDR3: TGCGCCAGCAGTGACCCGGGGGGACAGGGACCTCAGCCCCAGCATTTT. The chain couples TRBV10-1 to TRBJ1-5, with 9 bases matching TRBD1. J gave up 6 bases and V 3 bases, and 9 bases lay outside the gene matches. The CDR3 consists of 16 residues. Per the germline V gene, CDR1 is WNHNN and CDR2 is SYGVQD (reference sequence).

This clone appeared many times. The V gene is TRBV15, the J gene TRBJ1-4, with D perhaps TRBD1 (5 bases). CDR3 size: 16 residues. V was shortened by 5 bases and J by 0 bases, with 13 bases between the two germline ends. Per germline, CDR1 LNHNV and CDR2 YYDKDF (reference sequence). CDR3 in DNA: TGTGCCACCAGCGGGGGATCGACTGCAACTAATGAAAAACTGTTTTTT. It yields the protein CATSGGSTATNEKLFF.

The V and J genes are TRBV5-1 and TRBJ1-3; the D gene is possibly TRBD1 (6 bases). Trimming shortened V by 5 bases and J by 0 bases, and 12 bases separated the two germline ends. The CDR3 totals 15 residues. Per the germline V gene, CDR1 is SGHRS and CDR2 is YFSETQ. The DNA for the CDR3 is TGCGCCAGCAGGGAAACAGGGAACTCTGGAAACACCATATATTTT. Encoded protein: CASRETGNSGNTIYF.

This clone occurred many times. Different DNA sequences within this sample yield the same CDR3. In DNA form, the CDR3 reads TGCGCCAGCAGCCAAGTAGACCTAGTTACCTACAATGAGCAGTTCTTC. Translating it yields CASSQVDLVTYNEQFF. V is TRBV4-1 and J is TRBJ2-1; D not certain. The CDR3 extends over 16 amino acids. Looked up from germline, CDR1 is MGHRA and CDR2 is YSYEKL. Trimming removed 1 base from V and 2 bases from J, with 12 bases in between.

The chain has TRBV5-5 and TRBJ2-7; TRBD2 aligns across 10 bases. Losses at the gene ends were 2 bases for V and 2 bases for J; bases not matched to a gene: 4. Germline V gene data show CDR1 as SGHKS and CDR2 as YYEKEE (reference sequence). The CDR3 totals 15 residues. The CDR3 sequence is CASSLGLADAYEQYF. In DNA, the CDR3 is TGTGCCAGCAGCTTAGGACTAGCGGATGCCTACGAGCAGTACTTC.

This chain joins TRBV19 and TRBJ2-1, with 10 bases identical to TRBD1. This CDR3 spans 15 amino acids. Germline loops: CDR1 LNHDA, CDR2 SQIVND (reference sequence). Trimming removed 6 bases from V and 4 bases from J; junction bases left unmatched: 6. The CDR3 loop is CASRDDRGHYNEQFF. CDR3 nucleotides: TGTGCCAGTAGAGATGACAGGGGGCATTACAATGAGCAGTTCTTC.

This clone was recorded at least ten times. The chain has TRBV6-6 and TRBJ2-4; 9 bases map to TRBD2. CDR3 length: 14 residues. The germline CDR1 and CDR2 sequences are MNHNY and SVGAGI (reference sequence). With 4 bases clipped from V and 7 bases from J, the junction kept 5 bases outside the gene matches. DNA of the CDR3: TGTGCCAGCAGTTCCAGCGGGAGGACTAACATTCAGTACTTC. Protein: CASSSSGRTNIQYF.

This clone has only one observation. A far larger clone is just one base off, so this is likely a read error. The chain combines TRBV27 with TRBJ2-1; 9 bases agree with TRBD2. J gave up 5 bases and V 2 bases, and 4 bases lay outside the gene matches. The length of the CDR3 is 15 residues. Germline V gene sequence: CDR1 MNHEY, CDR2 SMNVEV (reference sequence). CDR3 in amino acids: CASSLATSGHNEQFF. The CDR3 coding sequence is TGTGCCAGCAGTTTAGCGACTAGCGGCCACAATGAGCAGTTCTTC.

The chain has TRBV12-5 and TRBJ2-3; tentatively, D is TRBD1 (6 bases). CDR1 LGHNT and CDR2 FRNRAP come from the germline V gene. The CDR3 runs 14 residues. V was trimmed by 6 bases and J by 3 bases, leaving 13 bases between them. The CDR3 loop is CASGQGKETDTQYF. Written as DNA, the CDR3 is TGTGCTAGTGGACAGGGTAAAGAAACAGATACGCAGTATTTT.

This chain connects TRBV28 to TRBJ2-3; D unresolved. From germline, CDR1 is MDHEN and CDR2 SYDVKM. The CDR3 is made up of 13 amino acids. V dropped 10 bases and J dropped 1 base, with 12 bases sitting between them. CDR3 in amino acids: CATDAPGTDTQYF. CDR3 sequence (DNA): TGTGCCACCGACGCACCGGGCACAGATACGCAGTATTTT.

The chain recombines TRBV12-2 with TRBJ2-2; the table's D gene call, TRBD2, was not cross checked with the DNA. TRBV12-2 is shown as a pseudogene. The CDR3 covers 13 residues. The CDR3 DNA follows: TGTGCAAGTCGCTTAGACGAGTACGGGGAGCTGTTTTTT. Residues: CASRLDEYGELFF.

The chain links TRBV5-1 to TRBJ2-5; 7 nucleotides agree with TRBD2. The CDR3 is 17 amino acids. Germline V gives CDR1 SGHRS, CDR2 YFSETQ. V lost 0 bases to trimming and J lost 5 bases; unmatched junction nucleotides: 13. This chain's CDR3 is CASSLASGAGNGETQYF. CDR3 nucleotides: TGCGCCAGCAGCTTGGCGTCTGGAGCGGGGAATGGGGAGACCCAGTACTTC.

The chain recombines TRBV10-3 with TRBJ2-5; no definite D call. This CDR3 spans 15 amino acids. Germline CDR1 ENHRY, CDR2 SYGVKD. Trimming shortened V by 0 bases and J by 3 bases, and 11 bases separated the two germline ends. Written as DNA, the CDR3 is TGTGCCATCAGTGAGTCGGGTGGAAGGGAAGAGACCCAGTACTTC. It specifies CAISESGGREETQYF.

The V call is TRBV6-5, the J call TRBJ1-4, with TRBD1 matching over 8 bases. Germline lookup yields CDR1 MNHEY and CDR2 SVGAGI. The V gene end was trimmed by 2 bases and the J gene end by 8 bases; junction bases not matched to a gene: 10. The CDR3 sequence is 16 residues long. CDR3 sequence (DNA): TGTGCCAGCAGTTACGGCAACAGGGGGAAGGGGGAAAAACTGTTTTTT. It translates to CASSYGNRGKGEKLFF.

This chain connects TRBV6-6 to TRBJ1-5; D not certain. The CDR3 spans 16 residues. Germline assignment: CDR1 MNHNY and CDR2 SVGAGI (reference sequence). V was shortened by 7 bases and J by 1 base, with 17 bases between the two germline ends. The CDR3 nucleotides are TGTGCCAGCAATCACCCGGGGATTGGCAGCAATCAGCCCCAGCATTTT. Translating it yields CASNHPGIGSNQPQHF.

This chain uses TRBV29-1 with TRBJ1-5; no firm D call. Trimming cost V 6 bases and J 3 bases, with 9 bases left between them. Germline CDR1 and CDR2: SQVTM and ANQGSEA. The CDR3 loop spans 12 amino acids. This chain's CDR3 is CSVMRDNQPQHF. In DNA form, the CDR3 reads TGCAGCGTAATGCGAGACAATCAGCCCCAGCATTTT. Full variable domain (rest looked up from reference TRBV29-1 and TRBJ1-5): SAVISQKPSRDICQRGTSLTIQCQVDSQVTMMFWYRQQPGQSLTLIATANQGSEATYESGFVIDKFPISRPNLTFSTLTVSNMSPEDSSIYLCSVMRDNQPQHFGDGTRLSIL.

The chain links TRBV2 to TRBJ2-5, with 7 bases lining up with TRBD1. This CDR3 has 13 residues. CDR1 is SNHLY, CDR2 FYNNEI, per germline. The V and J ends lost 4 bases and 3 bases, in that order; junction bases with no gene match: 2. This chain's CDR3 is CASSAGTEETQYF. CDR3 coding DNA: TGTGCCAGCAGTGCGGGGACAGAAGAGACCCAGTACTTC.

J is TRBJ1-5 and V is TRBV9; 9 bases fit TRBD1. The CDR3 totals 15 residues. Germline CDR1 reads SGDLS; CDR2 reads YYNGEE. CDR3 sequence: CVLTIEGQGNQPQHF. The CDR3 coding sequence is TGTGTCCTCACTATAGAGGGACAGGGTAATCAGCCCCAGCATTTT.

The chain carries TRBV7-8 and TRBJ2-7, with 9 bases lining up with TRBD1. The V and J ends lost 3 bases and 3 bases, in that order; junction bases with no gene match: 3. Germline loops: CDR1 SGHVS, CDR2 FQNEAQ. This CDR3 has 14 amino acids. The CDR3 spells CASSLDRGSYEQYF. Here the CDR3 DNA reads TGTGCCAGCAGCTTGGACAGGGGAAGCTACGAGCAGTACTTC.